Detailed here is one T cell receptor (beta chain). The sample comes from a study of shared clonotypes between healthy human individuals. CD45RO+ cells were combined with CCR7-negative CD45RA+ TemRA cells to form CD8 memory. The length of the CDR3 is 14 residues. The germline V gene has CDR1 MGHRA and CDR2 YSYEKL. V was pared by 0 bases and J by 5 bases, with 11 bases between. Profiled with immunoSEQ multiplex PCR; TCRdb holds only in-frame clones, not every one. Counted here are about 690,000 clones, less than 95% occurring once; the ten biggest clones make up 30% to 40%. V and J are TRBV4-1 and TRBJ2-7; D remains ambiguous. Source material: memory CD8+ T cells from PBMCs. The subset: CD45RO+ cells pooled with CCR7-negative TemRA cells. The TCR was taken from a young man in good health. Some clones in this sample may be carry-over from other donors' samples. The CDR3 DNA is TGCGCCAGCAGCCAAGAGCAGGCTGGGCACGAGCAGTACTTC. Protein: CASSQEQAGHEQYF.